Below, 4 T cell receptor beta chains from the same sample are listed, as sequenced in a study of cytomegalovirus exposure and HLA in healthy donors. PCR used 60 Vbeta primers and 13 Jbeta primers. Data came from immunoSEQ multiplex PCR; TCRdb stores just in-frame clones and leaves some out. Of 75,000 to 80,000 clones listed, more than 60% were seen once; the top ten hold 1.6%. Sequencing was done on a sample of PBMCs. These receptors all stem from a man in his forties in good health and CMV-seronegative.

The chain couples TRBV7-6 to TRBJ2-5; 12 bases align to TRBD2. This CDR3 has 16 residues. Germline-derived CDR1 and CDR2 are SGHVS and FNYEAQ. V lost 5 bases to trimming and J lost 2 bases; unmatched junction nucleotides: 6. The CDR3 sequence: CASSPGTSGLQETQYF. Here the CDR3 DNA reads TGTGCCAGCAGCCCGGGGACTAGCGGGTTACAAGAGACCCAGTACTTC.

The chain joins TRBV9 to TRBJ1-2, with 7 nucleotides matching TRBD1. This CDR3 has 16 amino acids. Germline-derived CDR1 and CDR2 are SGDLS and YYNGEE. The trim removed 6 bases at V and 0 bases at J, leaving 11 bases unmatched. The CDR3 spells CASNRNPGQTNYGYTF. In DNA, the CDR3 is TGTGCCAGCAACCGAAATCCGGGACAGACTAACTATGGCTACACCTTC.

The chain has TRBV5-8 and TRBJ2-1; the match to TRBD2 covers 10 bases. The CDR3 extends over 17 amino acids. V lost 2 bases, J lost 7 bases, and 12 bases stayed unmatched. Germline lookup yields CDR1 SGHTS and CDR2 YDEGEE. The CDR3 loop reads CASSFGTSDSGANEQFF. CDR3 DNA sequence: TGTGCCAGCAGCTTCGGGACTAGCGATAGTGGGGCGAATGAGCAGTTCTTC.

J is TRBJ2-7 and V is TRBV5-4; maybe TRBD2 (5 bases). The ends were cut back, 2 bases at V and 3 bases at J, with 6 bases in the middle. CDR3 length: 12 residues. Germline V gene sequence: CDR1 SGHNT, CDR2 YYREEE (reference sequence). CDR3 region: CASSFRGYEQYF. CDR3 DNA sequence: TGTGCCAGCAGCTTCCGGGGCTACGAGCAGTACTTC.